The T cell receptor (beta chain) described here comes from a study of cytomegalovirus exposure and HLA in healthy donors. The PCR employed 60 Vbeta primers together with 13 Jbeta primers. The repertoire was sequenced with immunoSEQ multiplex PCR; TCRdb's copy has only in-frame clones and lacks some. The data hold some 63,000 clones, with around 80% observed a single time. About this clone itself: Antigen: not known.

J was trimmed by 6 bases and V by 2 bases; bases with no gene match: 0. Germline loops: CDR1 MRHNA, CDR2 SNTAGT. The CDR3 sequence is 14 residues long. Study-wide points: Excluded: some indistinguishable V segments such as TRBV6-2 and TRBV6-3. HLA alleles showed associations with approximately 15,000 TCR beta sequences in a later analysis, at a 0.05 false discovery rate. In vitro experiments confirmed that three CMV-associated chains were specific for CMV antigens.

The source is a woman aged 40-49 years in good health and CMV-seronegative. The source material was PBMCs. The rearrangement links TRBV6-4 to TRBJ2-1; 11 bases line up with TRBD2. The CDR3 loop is CASSDGTSGNEQFF. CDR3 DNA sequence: TGTGCCAGCAGTGACGGGACTAGCGGCAATGAGCAGTTCTTC.